Below, one T cell receptor beta chain is given with its context. The CDR3 is made up of 13 amino acids. Germline V gene lookup returns CDR1 MNHEY and CDR2 SVGAGI. Trimming left V 7 bases short and J 7 bases short, with 17 bases between. cDNA synthesis used the whole RNA isolate, giving expressed TCRB sequences. Several million reads on average were seen across naive, central memory and regulatory T cell samples. The protocol was immunoSEQ multiplex PCR, while the TCRdb copy is restricted to in-frame clones and leaves out a portion. The sample lists fewer than 900,000 clones; 15% to 20% were seen once. This sample stems from a study of beta chain features in type 1 diabetes. Study-wide context: Taken together, all samples contributed approximately 110 million examined sorted cells.

Via CD45RO/CCR7/CD25/CD127/CD95/CD27, cells of the CD4+ naive, central memory, regulatory and stem cell-like memory subsets were sorted. The specimen was naive CD4+ T cells from blood. The sequence was obtained from a woman between 18 and 29 years old in good health. The chain is built from TRBV6-5 and TRBJ2-7; D is undetermined. CDR3 sequence: CASISAGRSEQYF. The CDR3 DNA reads as TGTGCCAGCATTTCAGCAGGAAGGTCGGAGCAGTACTTC.